This T cell receptor beta chain was profiled in a study of blood T cell repertoires in COVID-19. For the study at large: Specimens from acute and convalescent COVID-19 originated in the United States, Italy and Spain. T cells, B-cell-depleted T cells, or PBMCs provided the cDNA or gDNA that served as material.

This CDR3 spans 13 amino acids. Trimming stripped 5 bases from V and 2 bases from J, with 9 bases between. In the original workflow: Amplification from reference gene primers served as the basis for estimated nucleated cell counts. Assay used: immunoSEQ multiplex PCR; TCRdb lists only in-frame clones, some missing. V, J and clone size are taken as reported in that table, and D and trimming were inferred from the DNA itself. Seen here are about 150,000 clones, 65% to 85% observed once, and the top ten hold roughly 3.6%. This chain uses TRBV12-3 or TRBV12-4 with TRBJ2-5; tentative D call: TRBD1 (6 bases). Material for sequencing was peripheral blood. The TCR was taken from a woman of 80 years or more with acute or convalescent COVID-19. This chain's CDR3 is CASSRTVQETQYF. The CDR3, as DNA: TGTGCCAGCAGTCGGACAGTACAAGAGACCCAGTACTTC.